Listed here is a single TCR beta chain. The CDR3 contains 12 residues. Trimming stripped 5 bases from V and 10 bases from J, with 14 bases between. Germline V gene data show CDR1 as LGHDT and CDR2 as YNNKEL (reference sequence). This sample is drawn from a study of blood T cell repertoires in COVID-19. About the research overall: The United States, Italy and Spain supplied acute and convalescent COVID-19 samples. T cells, B-cell-depleted T cells, or PBMCs supplied cDNA or gDNA.

As originally analysed: Reference gene primer amplification yielded estimated nucleated cell counts. Data came from immunoSEQ multiplex PCR; TCRdb stores just in-frame clones and leaves some out. Clone size and the V and J calls come from that table; the DNA yielded D and trimming. Found here are approximately 200,000 clones, about 87% of them singletons; the top ten hold 4% to 5%. The TCR was taken from a young woman with acute or convalescent COVID-19. Sequenced sample: peripheral blood. The rearrangement joins TRBV3-1 (or the pseudogene TRBV3-2) to TRBJ1-1, with D maybe TRBD1 (6 bases). CDR3 region: CASSFTSGAAFF. The CDR3 DNA sequence: TGTGCCAGCAGCTTCACCTCAGGGGCAGCTTTCTTT.